Following are 30 T cell receptor beta chains from one sample sequenced in a study of OX40 agonist ivuxolimab in advanced cancers. Libraries were prepared by immunoSEQ multiplex PCR; TCRdb keeps only in-frame clonotypes and omits some of them. The profile shows fewer than 20,000 clones, around 82% of them singletons. The material sequenced was CD4+ or CD8+ T cells sorted from blood, taken in a trial of the OX40 agonist ivuxolimab. Receptors originate from an adult with an advanced solid tumor such as melanoma, head and neck, liver or kidney cancer.

This clone was seen a handful of times. The chain employs TRBV7-9 and TRBJ2-3; D possibly matches TRBD1 or TRBD2 (5 bases each). V was shortened by 6 bases and J by 3 bases, with 10 bases between the two germline ends. In germline, CDR1 is SEHNR, CDR2 FQNEAQ (reference sequence). The CDR3 runs 13 residues. CDR3 loop: CASRAGGTDTQYF. The CDR3 region has the DNA TGTGCCAGCAGGGCTGGGGGAACAGATACGCAGTATTTT.

This rearrangement joins TRBV5-1 to TRBJ2-1; 10 bases map to TRBD2. This CDR3 spans 15 amino acids. J lost 3 bases, V lost 3 bases, and 3 bases had no gene match. Germline V gene data show CDR1 as SGHRS and CDR2 as YFSETQ. The CDR3 reads CASSWASGSYNEQFF. CDR3 in DNA: TGCGCCAGCAGCTGGGCTAGCGGGAGCTACAATGAGCAGTTCTTC.

This clone was seen more than once but under ten times. The chain recombines TRBV7-9 with TRBJ2-1, with 7 bases aligning to TRBD2. The CDR3 sequence is 19 residues long. Germline trimming cut 2 bases from V and 8 bases from J; bases unmatched to any gene: 21. Germline CDR1 SEHNR, CDR2 FQNEAQ (reference sequence). The CDR3 DNA sequence: TGTGCCAGCAGCTTAAAAATGGTCTCTAGCGGTGCCTGGGGGGATGAGCAGTTCTTC. Translated, it gives CASSLKMVSSGAWGDEQFF.

The genes are TRBV19 and TRBJ2-3; TRBD1 aligns across 11 bases. J gave up 2 bases and V 8 bases, and 12 bases lay outside the gene matches. The CDR3 totals 17 residues. Germline-derived CDR1 and CDR2 are LNHDA and SQIVND (reference sequence). The CDR3 is CASGYGQGASNTDTQYF. For the CDR3, the DNA is TGTGCCAGTGGCTATGGACAGGGGGCGAGTAACACAGATACGCAGTATTTT.

This clone turned up a few times. The genes are TRBV19 and TRBJ2-7; 7 bases fit TRBD1. Losses at the gene ends were 5 bases for V and 6 bases for J; bases not matched to a gene: 4. The CDR3 sequence is 12 residues long. Germline V gives CDR1 LNHDA, CDR2 SQIVND (reference sequence). The DNA for the CDR3 is TGTGCCAGTAGTGATGACAGGGCCGAGCAGTACTTC. Its translation is CASSDDRAEQYF.

The rearrangement uses TRBV7-2 and TRBJ2-2; D may be TRBD1 (7 bases). Germline CDR1 is SGHTA and CDR2 is FQGNSA. Trimming took off 9 bases at V and 7 bases at J, with 12 bases between the two ends. This CDR3 is built from 12 residues. CDR3 amino acids: CARDREDGELFF. As DNA, the CDR3 is TGTGCCAGAGACAGGGAGGACGGGGAGCTGTTTTTT.

The V call is TRBV5-6, the J call TRBJ1-2; possible D gene TRBD1, 6 bases. V was shortened by 0 bases and J by 1 base, with 10 bases between the two germline ends. The CDR3 has 15 residues. CDR1 and CDR2 (germline): SGHDT, YYEEEE. CDR3 loop: CASSLGQAVNYGYTF. The CDR3 DNA is TGTGCCAGCAGCTTGGGACAGGCAGTTAACTATGGCTACACCTTC.

The count of this clone is one. This rearrangement joins TRBV27 to TRBJ1-4; D perhaps matches TRBD1 (5 bases). The germline V gene encodes CDR1 MNHEY and CDR2 SMNVEV (reference sequence). Trimming left V 3 bases short and J 4 bases short, with 12 bases between. This CDR3 has 15 amino acids. CDR3 coding DNA: TGTGCCAGCAGTTTGCGGGGTGGGGGTAATGAAAAACTGTTTTTT. Protein product: CASSLRGGGNEKLFF.

The chain joins TRBV7-9 to TRBJ2-1; 7 nucleotides align to TRBD2. Germline V gene lookup returns CDR1 SEHNR and CDR2 FQNEAQ (reference sequence). This CDR3 comprises 16 residues. J gave up 3 bases and V 5 bases, and 10 bases lay outside the gene matches. The CDR3 loop reads CASSQIRAGSYNEQFF. CDR3 DNA: TGTGCCAGCAGCCAAATAAGAGCGGGGAGCTACAATGAGCAGTTCTTC.

This clone was counted once. The gene calls are TRBV5-6 and TRBJ1-1, with a tentative D call TRBD1 (6 bases). The CDR3 is 16 residues long. Germline V gives CDR1 SGHDT, CDR2 YYEEEE. V gave up 5 bases and J gave up 0 bases, with 17 bases separating them. The CDR3 nucleotides are TGTGCCAGCAGTCTTCTAGGGGGGTCGATGAACACTGAAGCTTTCTTT. Translation gives CASSLLGGSMNTEAFF.

The gene calls are TRBV10-1 and TRBJ2-1, with D possibly being TRBD2 (5 bases). This CDR3 contains 16 residues. From germline, CDR1 is WNHNN and CDR2 SYGVQD (reference sequence). Trimming stripped 2 bases from V and 0 bases from J, with 11 bases between. In DNA form, the CDR3 reads TGCGCCAGCAGTGAGCCGGGAAATCCCTCCTACAATGAGCAGTTCTTC. Translation: CASSEPGNPSYNEQFF.

The V call is TRBV5-5, the J call TRBJ2-6; D might be TRBD2 (5 bases). This CDR3 has 16 residues. V was pared by 0 bases and J by 0 bases, with 7 bases between. Germline V lookup: CDR1 SGHKS, CDR2 YYEKEE (reference sequence). The CDR3 is CASSLVGGSGANVLTF. The CDR3 region has the DNA TGTGCCAGCAGCTTGGTTGGAGGCTCTGGGGCCAACGTCCTGACTTTC.

This chain uses TRBV6-5 with TRBJ2-5; weak D call: TRBD1 (5 bases). The germline V gene has CDR1 MNHEY and CDR2 SVGAGI. The CDR3 runs 14 residues. Trimming cost V 7 bases and J 5 bases, with 17 bases left between them. The CDR3 region is CASKGMWNLETQYF. CDR3 in DNA: TGTGCCAGCAAGGGGATGTGGAATTTGGAGACCCAGTACTTC.

The chain combines TRBV11-3 with TRBJ1-6, with 7 bases identical to TRBD1. The V and J ends lost 5 bases and 6 bases, in that order; junction bases with no gene match: 4. Germline CDR1 is SGHNT and CDR2 is YENEEA. There are 14 residues in the CDR3. DNA for the CDR3: TGTGCCAGCAGCGCCGGGACAGTTAATTCACCCCTCCACTTT. Protein product: CASSAGTVNSPLHF.

About this clone itself: A much larger clone differs from this one at a single base, so this may be a read error. Other DNA sequences of this sample code for an identical CDR3. The J gene is TRBJ2-1, the V gene TRBV7-2; D uncertain. CDR1 and CDR2 (germline): SGHTA, FQGNSA. V was clipped by 5 bases and J by 10 bases, with 9 bases between them. This CDR3 has 11 amino acids. CDR3 sequence reads: CASSPIREQFF. CDR3 DNA sequence: TGTGCCAGCAGCCCCATTCGCGAGCAGTTCTTC.

Details on this clone: Other DNA sequences from this sample encode an identical CDR3 as well. This chain uses TRBV9 with TRBJ2-5; D call uncertain. V was pared by 0 bases and J by 2 bases, with 8 bases between. This CDR3 contains 14 residues. CDR1 and CDR2 (germline): SGDLS, YYNGEE. CDR3 sequence (DNA): TGTGCCAGCAGCGTAGGAGGCGTACAAGAGACCCAGTACTTC. This sequence encodes CASSVGGVQETQYF.

The J gene is TRBJ2-3, the V gene TRBV5-4; a possible D gene is TRBD1 (6 bases). Per the germline V gene, CDR1 is SGHNT and CDR2 is YYREEE (reference sequence). V was cut by 2 bases and J by 1 base, with 11 bases left in between. This CDR3 region has 15 residues. Here the CDR3 reads CASSFGQGRTDTQYF. The CDR3 DNA sequence: TGTGCCAGCAGCTTCGGGCAGGGGCGCACAGATACGCAGTATTTT.

The chain carries TRBV15 and TRBJ2-3, with D uncertain. Trimming took off 7 bases at V and 0 bases at J, with 17 bases between the two ends. Germline V gene data show CDR1 as LNHNV and CDR2 as YYDKDF (reference sequence). This CDR3 is built from 16 residues. The CDR3 DNA reads as TGTGCCACCAAACGGTTGACAACCCCGAGCACAGATACGCAGTATTTT. Translation gives CATKRLTTPSTDTQYF.

This chain joins TRBV5-4 and TRBJ1-2, with D hard to call. Germline V CDR1 and CDR2: SGHNT, YYREEE (reference sequence). Trimming removed 4 bases at V and 4 bases at J, with 11 bases between. This CDR3 comprises 13 residues. The CDR3 spells CASSLPEGYGYTF. CDR3 in DNA: TGTGCCAGCAGCCTACCGGAGGGCTATGGCTACACCTTC.

This chain links TRBV19 with TRBJ2-4; the D gene is possibly TRBD2 (6 bases). CDR1 and CDR2 from the germline V gene are LNHDA and SQIVND (reference sequence). V shed 1 base and J shed 3 bases, with 10 bases lying between them. The CDR3 has 15 amino acids. As DNA, the CDR3 is TGTGCCAGTAGTATAGGGGAGGTGGTCAAAAACATTCAGTACTTC. Amino acid sequence: CASSIGEVVKNIQYF.

This clone has only one observation. The rearrangement uses TRBV27 and TRBJ2-7, with D perhaps matching TRBD2 (7 bases). The CDR3 has 13 amino acids. The germline gives CDR1 MNHEY, CDR2 SMNVEV (reference sequence). The V end was cut by 7 bases, the J end by 3 bases, with 13 bases between. Here the CDR3 reads CASIGGANYEQYF. CDR3 DNA: TGTGCCAGCATAGGGGGGGCTAACTACGAGCAGTACTTC.

The chain employs TRBV7-6 and TRBJ1-5; D gene ambiguous. The CDR3 covers 15 residues. Germline lookup yields CDR1 SGHVS and CDR2 FNYEAQ. V was shortened by 5 bases and J by 7 bases, with 18 bases between the two germline ends. CDR3 nucleotides: TGTGCCAGCAGCCTAGGGAGTATAGGGTTGCAGCCCCAGCATTTT. Translated, it gives CASSLGSIGLQPQHF.

This chain connects TRBV6-6 to TRBJ2-4; maybe TRBD1 (5 bases). V dropped 4 bases and J dropped 6 bases, with 13 bases sitting between them. CDR3 length equals 14 residues. Germline V lookup: CDR1 MNHNY, CDR2 SVGAGI (reference sequence). CDR3 in DNA: TGTGCCAGCAGTTCTCCGGCAGGGATAAACATTCAGTACTTC. Its translation is CASSSPAGINIQYF.

The chain recombines TRBV9 with TRBJ2-2, with a possible D match to TRBD2 (5 bases). Trimming took 4 bases from V and 4 from J, leaving 17 bases between them. CDR3 length: 16 residues. Germline V lookup: CDR1 SGDLS, CDR2 YYNGEE. CDR3 bases: TGTGCCAGCAGCCCGGGGTTGAGTCCGAGCACCGGGGAGCTGTTTTTT. Translated, it gives CASSPGLSPSTGELFF.

The V call is TRBV29-1, the J call TRBJ2-3; D gene uncertain. Trimming pared 3 bases from V and 6 bases from J, leaving 10 bases between. The CDR3 consists of 12 residues. In germline, CDR1 is SQVTM, CDR2 ANQGSEA. The CDR3 reads CSVDRQRDTQYF. Written as DNA, the CDR3 is TGCAGCGTTGATAGGCAGAGGGATACGCAGTATTTT.

The rearrangement links TRBV7-2 to TRBJ2-7; D unclear. The CDR3 has 12 residues. Trimming shortened V by 5 bases and J by 6 bases, and 11 bases separated the two germline ends. Looked up from germline, CDR1 is SGHTA and CDR2 is FQGNSA. The CDR3 coding sequence is TGTGCCAGCAGCCTCCAGTTTTCCGAGCAGTACTTC. Translated: CASSLQFSEQYF.

The rearrangement links TRBV11-1 to TRBJ2-3; 11 bases are a match to TRBD2. The CDR3 extends over 16 amino acids. The germline CDR1 and CDR2 sequences are SGHAT and FQDESV (reference sequence). The V gene end was trimmed by 5 bases and the J gene end by 1 base; junction bases not matched to a gene: 5. CDR3 amino acids: CASSPRLAGRTDTQYF. The DNA of the CDR3 is TGTGCCAGCAGCCCGCGACTAGCGGGACGCACAGATACGCAGTATTTT.

The chain recombines TRBV29-1 with TRBJ2-1; D is uncertain. The CDR3 runs to 14 residues. The germline V and J ends were trimmed by 4 bases and 3 bases, with 13 bases remaining between them. Germline CDR1 SQVTM, CDR2 ANQGSEA. The CDR3 nucleotides are TGCAGCGTTGTTGGTCATTGGGGCTACAATGAGCAGTTCTTC. It encodes CSVVGHWGYNEQFF.

The V gene is TRBV6-5, the J gene TRBJ1-5; D uncertain. The V end lost 0 bases, the J end lost 2 bases, and 11 bases lay between the germline ends. This CDR3 contains 16 residues. Germline values: CDR1 MNHEY, CDR2 SVGAGI. The CDR3 sequence: CASSYSSGFGNQPQHF. CDR3 coding DNA: TGTGCCAGCAGTTACTCTTCTGGGTTCGGCAATCAGCCCCAGCATTTT.

This clone appeared once. The rearrangement links TRBV6-5 to TRBJ2-5, with 8 bases fitting TRBD1. Matching the DNA end better, TRBJ2-7 makes the J call doubtful. The CDR3 runs to 16 residues. Germline V lookup: CDR1 MNHEY, CDR2 SVGAGI. The CDR3: CASSYSSGTGTYEQYF. The CDR3 nucleotides are TGTGCCAGCAGTTACTCGAGTGGGACAGGCACCTACGAGCAGTACTTC.